This record covers a single T cell receptor (beta chain). The antigen is unknown. The data were obtained in a study of cytomegalovirus exposure and HLA in healthy donors. The PCR was carried out with 60 Vbeta primers and 13 Jbeta primers. Method: immunoSEQ multiplex PCR; TCRdb's copy keeps in-frame clones and lacks some. The table lists over 150,000 clones, around 79% of them singletons, with around 1.6% in the top ten. The germline gives CDR1 MNHNS, CDR2 SASEGT. The CDR3 contains 16 residues. Trimming left V 2 bases short and J 3 bases short, with 14 bases between. Study-level results: An analysis was carried out at a later point. It showed that HLA-associated TCR beta chains were more clonally expanded than equally common non-associated chains.

Sequenced material: PBMCs. The J gene is TRBJ1-5, the V gene TRBV6-1; no clear D. The sequence derives from a woman aged 18-29 years in good health and CMV-seronegative. The CDR3 loop is CASSELGQQYNQPQHF. For the CDR3, the DNA is TGTGCCAGCAGTGAACTCGGCCAACAGTACAATCAGCCCCAGCATTTT.